This T cell receptor (beta chain) was sequenced in a study of identical twins. General study findings and limits: With beta out-of-frame sequences, excess sharing by twins was weaker. Invariant MAIT and iNKT cells may have partly biased zero-insertion analyses. Insertions ran lower in abundant cord blood beta clonotypes, though not in memory repertoires.

Unique molecular identifiers were present on the cDNA, and a universal primer site came from template switching. TCRdb independently ran MiXCR on the 5' RACE reads; one entry per CDR3 protein. The sample yields 1.5 million to 2 million distinct CDR3 sequences, about 30% seen once. Points on this clonotype: The target antigen is unknown.

Germline assignment: CDR1 SGHTA and CDR2 FQGNSA. The CDR3 runs 15 residues. Losses at the gene ends were 7 bases for V and 2 bases for J; bases not matched to a gene: 9. The receptor was derived from a newborn girl in good health. Sequencing was done on a sample of cord blood. The chain uses TRBV7-2 and TRBJ2-3; 7 bases align to TRBD2. CDR3 in DNA: TGTGCCAGCACCCCTTGGCGGGGGTACACAGATACGCAGTATTTT. It is translated as CASTPWRGYTDTQYF. Supplemented by reference TRBV7-2 and TRBJ2-3, the full variable domain reads GAGVSQSPSNKVTEKGKDVELRCDPISGHTALYWYRQSLGQGLEFLIYFQGNSAPDKSGLPSDRFSAERTGGSVSTLTIQRTQQEDSAVYLCASTPWRGYTDTQYFGPGTRLTVL.